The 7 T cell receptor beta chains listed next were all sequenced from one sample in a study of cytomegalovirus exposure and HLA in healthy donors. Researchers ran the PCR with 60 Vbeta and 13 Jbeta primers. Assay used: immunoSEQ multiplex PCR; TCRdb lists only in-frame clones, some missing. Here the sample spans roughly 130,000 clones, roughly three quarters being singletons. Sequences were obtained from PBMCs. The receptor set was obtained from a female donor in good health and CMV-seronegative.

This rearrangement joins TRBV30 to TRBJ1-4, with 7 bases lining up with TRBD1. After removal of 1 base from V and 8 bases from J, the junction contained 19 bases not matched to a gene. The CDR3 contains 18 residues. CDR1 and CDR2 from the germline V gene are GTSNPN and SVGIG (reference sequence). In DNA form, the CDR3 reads TGTGCCTGGAGTGGTAACGGCAGGGGGAAGGGTTTTGGGGAAAAACTGTTTTTT. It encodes CAWSGNGRGKGFGEKLFF.

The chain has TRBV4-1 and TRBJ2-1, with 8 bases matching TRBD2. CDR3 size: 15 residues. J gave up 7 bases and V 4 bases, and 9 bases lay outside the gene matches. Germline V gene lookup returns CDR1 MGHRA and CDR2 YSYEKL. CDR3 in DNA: TGCGCCAGCAGCCCGGCCAGCGGGAGTAGAAATGAGCAGTTCTTC. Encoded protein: CASSPASGSRNEQFF.

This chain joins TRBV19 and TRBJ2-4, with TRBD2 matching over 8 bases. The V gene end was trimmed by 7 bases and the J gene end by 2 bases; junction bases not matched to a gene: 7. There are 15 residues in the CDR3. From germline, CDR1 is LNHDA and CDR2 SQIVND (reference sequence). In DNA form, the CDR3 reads TGTGCCAGTACCCCGACGGGGGGGCCCAAAAACATTCAGTACTTC. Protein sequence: CASTPTGGPKNIQYF.

The DNA for the CDR3 is TGTGCCAGCAGCCTCCGGGAAGACTCCTACGAGCAGTACTTC. As protein: CASSLREDSYEQYF. The chain links TRBV11-1 to TRBJ2-7, with D perhaps matching TRBD2 (5 bases). Trimming took off 5 bases at V and 0 bases at J, with 11 bases between the two ends. Germline assignment: CDR1 SGHAT and CDR2 FQDESV (reference sequence). The CDR3 extends over 14 amino acids.

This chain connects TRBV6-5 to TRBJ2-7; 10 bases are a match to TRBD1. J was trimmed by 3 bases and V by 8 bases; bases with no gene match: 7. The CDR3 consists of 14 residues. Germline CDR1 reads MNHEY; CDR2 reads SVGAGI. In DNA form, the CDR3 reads TGTGCCAGCTTCCCCGGGACAGGGGTCTACGAGCAGTACTTC. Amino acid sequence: CASFPGTGVYEQYF.

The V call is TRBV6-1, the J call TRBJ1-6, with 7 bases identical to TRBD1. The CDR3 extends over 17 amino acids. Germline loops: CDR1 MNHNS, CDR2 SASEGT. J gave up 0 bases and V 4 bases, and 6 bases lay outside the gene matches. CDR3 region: CASSGTGISSYNSPLHF. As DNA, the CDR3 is TGTGCCAGCAGTGGGACAGGTATCAGCTCCTATAATTCACCCCTCCACTTT.

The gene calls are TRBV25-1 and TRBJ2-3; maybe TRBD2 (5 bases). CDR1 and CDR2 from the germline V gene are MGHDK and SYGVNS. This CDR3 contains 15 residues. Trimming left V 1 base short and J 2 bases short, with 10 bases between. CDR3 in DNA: TGTGCCAGCAGTGAATCGGGGAGATACACAGATACGCAGTATTTT. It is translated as CASSESGRYTDTQYF.